The 24 T cell receptor beta chains below all came from one sample that was sequenced in a study of shared clonotypes between healthy human individuals. The data were produced by immunoSEQ multiplex PCR, yet TCRdb's version contains in-frame clones alone and is incomplete. In the table there are 1.5 million to 2.5 million clones, over 85% of which are singletons. As defined, naive CD8 cells were CD45RO-negative and positively selected for CCR7, with terminally differentiated effector memory CD45RA+ cells excluded. Sequencing input: naive CD8+ T cells sorted from blood. These receptors were collected from a man between 18 and 29 years old in good health.

This chain uses TRBV4-1 with TRBJ2-3; no reliable D call. V lost 1 base and J lost 6, with 20 bases in between. Germline V gene data show CDR1 as MGHRA and CDR2 as YSYEKL. This CDR3 is 17 amino acids long. In DNA form, the CDR3 reads TGCGCCAGCAGCCAAGTTAACCCCGCCCTTGATGGGGATACGCAGTATTTT. This translates into CASSQVNPALDGDTQYF.

The V gene is TRBV4-1, the J gene TRBJ2-7, with TRBD1 as a possible D gene (6 bases). V lost 4 bases and J lost 3, with 10 bases in between. Germline V gene data show CDR1 as MGHRA and CDR2 as YSYEKL. The CDR3 is 13 amino acids. Here the CDR3 DNA reads TGCGCCAGCAGCCCTAAAGGGGGCTACGAGCAGTACTTC. Translation: CASSPKGGYEQYF.

The V call is TRBV5-1, the J call TRBJ2-7; D might be TRBD1 (5 bases). Germline CDR1 and CDR2: SGHRS and YFSETQ. V was trimmed by 4 bases and J by 0 bases, leaving 11 bases between them. This CDR3 is 14 amino acids long. The chain's CDR3 is CASSTDTFSYEQYF. In nucleotides, the CDR3 is TGCGCCAGCAGCACGGACACGTTCTCCTACGAGCAGTACTTC.

The gene calls are TRBV7-3 and TRBJ2-3; D is ambiguous. V lost 5 bases, J lost 3 bases, and 12 bases lay in between. Germline assignment: CDR1 SGHTA and CDR2 FQGTGA. The CDR3 loop spans 14 amino acids. The CDR3 reads CASSPDSLTDTQYF. For the CDR3, the DNA is TGTGCCAGCAGCCCCGACTCCCTAACAGATACGCAGTATTTT.

This sequence joins TRBV11-2 and TRBJ1-1, with 7 bases identical to TRBD1. The CDR3 spans 16 residues. V shed 1 base and J 5 bases; nucleotides not matched to a gene: 10. CDR1 is SGHAT, CDR2 FQNNGV, per germline. The CDR3 spells CASSLGSPGGGTEAFF. As DNA, the CDR3 is TGTGCCAGCAGCTTAGGGTCCCCAGGGGGAGGGACTGAAGCTTTCTTT.

With regard to this clone: The CDR3 does not close with the conserved phenylalanine or tryptophan, likely indicating a read error. It is unclear where the CDR3 begins or ends on the DNA, so no DNA is shown, and the CDR3 is as TCRdb lists it. The V and J genes are TRBV5-6 and TRBJ2-7; the table gives TRBD2 as D, unverified against the DNA. CDR1 is SGHDT and CDR2 is YYEEEE in the germline V gene. A total of 13 residues make up the CDR3, ends included. The CDR3 sequence: CASSLTTSGPVYS.

The chain links TRBV27 to TRBJ2-6; tentatively, D is TRBD1 or TRBD2 (5 bases each). Trimming cost V 8 bases and J 0 bases, with 20 bases left between them. The length of the CDR3 is 18 residues. CDR1 MNHEY and CDR2 SMNVEV come from the germline V gene (reference sequence). CDR3 DNA: TGTGCCAGCCGAACGGGACGGGTGAACTTCTCTGGGGCCAACGTCCTGACTTTC. It translates to CASRTGRVNFSGANVLTF.

This clone was found a few times. Other DNA sequences from this sample encode an identical CDR3 as well. This chain connects TRBV6-1 to TRBJ2-7; D call uncertain. Germline V gene data show CDR1 as MNHNS and CDR2 as SASEGT. The length of the CDR3 is 10 residues. Trimming shortened V by 8 bases and J by 1 base, and 3 bases separated the two germline ends. The CDR3 loop reads CASGSYEQYF. DNA of the CDR3: TGTGCCAGCGGGTCCTACGAGCAGTACTTC.

The rearrangement joins TRBV4-1 to TRBJ2-4; TRBD2 agrees at 10 bases. The CDR3 is 17 residues long. The junction had 3 bases not matched to a gene; V was cut back by 1 base and J by 0 bases. Germline CDR1 and CDR2: MGHRA and YSYEKL. CDR3 nucleotide sequence: TGCGCCAGCAGCCAAGTGCTAGCGGGGGAAGCCAAAAACATTCAGTACTTC. Translated, it gives CASSQVLAGEAKNIQYF.

CDR3 sequence reads: CSVDQGGEEKLFF. CDR3 nucleotides: TGCAGCGTTGATCAGGGGGGCGAAGAAAAACTGTTTTTT. V and J are TRBV29-1 and TRBJ1-4, with 7 bases that match TRBD1. V gave up 3 bases and J gave up 8 bases; unmatched junction bases: 6. The CDR3 is 13 residues long. CDR1 and CDR2 from the germline V gene are SQVTM and ANQGSEA.

The chain has TRBV4-3 and TRBJ2-2; D is undetermined. Looked up from germline, CDR1 is LGHNA and CDR2 is YSLEER. V lost 3 bases to trimming and J lost 5 bases, with 10 bases between them. This CDR3 region has 14 residues. The CDR3 DNA sequence: TGCGCCAGCAGCCACTTGCAGGAGACCGGGGAGCTGTTTTTT. This codes for CASSHLQETGELFF.

This sequence joins TRBV7-9 and TRBJ2-7; 8 bases agree with TRBD2. This CDR3 contains 16 residues. V lost 7 bases and J lost 1; bases outside the gene matches: 12. Germline CDR1 is SEHNR and CDR2 is FQNEAQ (reference sequence). The CDR3 here is CASTQPGVAGSYEQYF. In nucleotides, the CDR3 is TGTGCCAGCACCCAACCCGGGGTAGCGGGATCCTACGAGCAGTACTTC.

The J gene is TRBJ2-3, the V gene TRBV7-9; D possibly uses TRBD1 or TRBD2 (5 bases each). This CDR3 spans 19 amino acids. V lost 1 base, J lost 3 bases, and 23 bases lay in between. Germline CDR1 reads SEHNR; CDR2 reads FQNEAQ (reference sequence). CDR3 amino acids: CASSLVGRATGTKTDTQYF. Written as DNA, the CDR3 is TGTGCCAGCAGCTTAGTGGGCAGGGCTACCGGGACGAAAACAGATACGCAGTATTTT.

Details on this clone: Different DNA sequences within this sample yield the same CDR3. The chain recombines TRBV6-5 with TRBJ2-7; no definite D call. This CDR3 region has 14 residues. Trimming took 1 base from V and 1 from J, leaving 8 bases between them. Germline CDR1 is MNHEY and CDR2 is SVGAGI. CDR3 sequence reads: CASSYLAGSYEQYF. The CDR3 coding sequence is TGTGCCAGCAGTTACTTAGCAGGATCCTACGAGCAGTACTTC.

The J gene is TRBJ2-5, the V gene TRBV30; D remains unclear. The germline V gene has CDR1 GTSNPN and CDR2 SVGIG (reference sequence). This CDR3 contains 12 residues. V gave up 2 bases and J gave up 5 bases, with 9 bases separating them. Written as DNA, the CDR3 is TGTGCCTGGAGTTCTAACCGCGAGACCCAGTACTTC. As protein: CAWSSNRETQYF.

This clone was seen just once. Other DNA sequences of this sample code for an identical CDR3. The V gene is TRBV7-9, the J gene TRBJ2-2; 7 nucleotides line up with TRBD1. Per the germline V gene, CDR1 is SEHNR and CDR2 is FQNEAQ (reference sequence). The length of the CDR3 is 15 residues. Trimming took 6 bases from V and 3 from J; bases not matched to a gene: 7. CDR3 amino acids: CASSLPGQYTGELFF. The CDR3 DNA reads TGTGCCAGCAGTCTACCGGGACAGTACACCGGGGAGCTGTTTTTT.

This sequence joins TRBV5-4 and TRBJ2-7, with 11 bases aligning to TRBD1. CDR3 size: 14 residues. In germline, CDR1 is SGHNT, CDR2 YYREEE (reference sequence). J lost 6 bases, V lost 4 bases, and 6 bases had no gene match. The CDR3 is CASSPGTGGAEQYF. The CDR3 DNA reads as TGTGCCAGCAGCCCGGGGACAGGGGGTGCCGAGCAGTACTTC.

The rearrangement joins TRBV9 to TRBJ2-7; no reliable D call. With 3 bases removed from V and 3 bases from J, the gap between germline ends came to 16 bases. Germline lookup yields CDR1 SGDLS and CDR2 YYNGEE. The CDR3 has 15 residues. CDR3 DNA: TGTGCCAGCAGCGCCTCGAGGTGGGGAAACTACGAGCAGTACTTC. This codes for CASSASRWGNYEQYF.

V gene TRBV7-9 combines with J gene TRBJ2-7; weak D call: TRBD1 (6 bases). V gave up 4 bases and J gave up 5 bases, with 15 bases separating them. Germline CDR1 SEHNR, CDR2 FQNEAQ (reference sequence). The CDR3 loop spans 14 amino acids. CDR3 bases: TGTGCCAGCAGCTCACCGGGACAAATTCACGAGCAGTACTTC. Amino acids: CASSSPGQIHEQYF.

To note about this clone: The sample contains more than one DNA sequence encoding this CDR3. This chain connects TRBV28 to TRBJ2-2; D may be TRBD2 (5 bases). Germline loops: CDR1 MDHEN, CDR2 SYDVKM. This CDR3 comprises 14 residues. V was cut by 3 bases and J by 2 bases, with 7 bases left in between. CDR3 DNA sequence: TGTGCCAGCAGTTTCAGCGGTAACACCGGGGAGCTGTTTTTT. Translating gives CASSFSGNTGELFF.

This clone was seen once. The sample carries other DNA sequences with the same CDR3. This sequence joins TRBV30 and TRBJ2-7; 12 positions match TRBD2. CDR1 is GTSNPN and CDR2 is SVGIG in the germline V gene (reference sequence). CDR3 length equals 14 residues. V gave up 2 bases and J gave up 2 bases; unmatched junction bases: 1. CDR3 residues: CAWSLAGGPYEQYF. The CDR3 DNA follows: TGTGCCTGGAGTCTAGCGGGAGGGCCCTACGAGCAGTACTTC.

In this sample, this clone turned up once. The CDR3 protein is CASSRLPAGSYEQYF. The CDR3 bases are TGTGCCAGCAGCCGCCTACCTGCAGGATCCTACGAGCAGTACTTC. The chain recombines TRBV2 with TRBJ2-7; D uncertain. Germline CDR1 is SNHLY and CDR2 is FYNNEI. The CDR3 spans 15 residues. The V end was cut by 6 bases, the J end by 1 base, with 16 bases between.

J is TRBJ1-2 and V is TRBV7-9; TRBD1 matches at 9 bases. The V gene's germline CDR1 is SEHNR and CDR2 FQNEAQ (reference sequence). This CDR3 contains 15 residues. V lost 3 bases and J lost 4; bases outside the gene matches: 6. As DNA, the CDR3 is TGTGCCAGCAGCTTCCAGGACAGGGGAAGCTATGGCTACACCTTC. Its translation: CASSFQDRGSYGYTF.

The J gene is TRBJ1-5, the V gene TRBV10-2, with unresolved D. The germline V and J ends were trimmed by 0 bases and 6 bases, with 6 bases remaining between them. Germline-derived CDR1 and CDR2 are WSHSY and SAAADI. CDR3 size: 13 residues. DNA for the CDR3: TGCGCCAGCAGTGAGTCGGCCGGTCAGCCCCAGCATTTT. Protein product: CASSESAGQPQHF.